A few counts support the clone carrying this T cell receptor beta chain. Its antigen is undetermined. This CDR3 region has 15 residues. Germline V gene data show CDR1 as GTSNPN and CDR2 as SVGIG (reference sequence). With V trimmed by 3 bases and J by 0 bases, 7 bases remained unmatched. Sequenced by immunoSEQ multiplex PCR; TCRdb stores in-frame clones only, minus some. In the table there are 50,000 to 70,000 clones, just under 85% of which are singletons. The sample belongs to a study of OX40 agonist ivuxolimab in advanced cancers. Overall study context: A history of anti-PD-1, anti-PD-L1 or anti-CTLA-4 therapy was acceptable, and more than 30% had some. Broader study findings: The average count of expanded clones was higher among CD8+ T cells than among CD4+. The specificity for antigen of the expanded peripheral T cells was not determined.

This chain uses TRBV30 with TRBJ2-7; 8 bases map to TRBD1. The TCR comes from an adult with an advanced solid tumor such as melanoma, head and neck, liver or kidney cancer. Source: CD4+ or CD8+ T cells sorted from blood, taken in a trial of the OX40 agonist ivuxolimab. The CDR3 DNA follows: TGTGCCTGGAGCACCCCGACAGGGGACTCCTACGAGCAGTACTTC. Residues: CAWSTPTGDSYEQYF.